The 3 T cell receptor beta chains given below trace back to one sample, sequenced in a study of T cell responses to AZD1222 COVID-19 vaccine. Data came from immunoSEQ multiplex PCR; TCRdb stores just in-frame clones and leaves some out. The repertoire has some 150,000 clones, around nine tenths of them found once; the top ten carry 1.5%. Specimen: peripheral blood, collected 28 days after the second AZD1222 dose. The receptors here all came from an adult who received the AZD1222 COVID-19 vaccine.

The chain is built from TRBV7-2 and TRBJ1-5; D call uncertain. This CDR3 comprises 16 residues. From germline, CDR1 is SGHTA and CDR2 FQGNSA. Trimming stripped 1 base from V and 2 bases from J, with 12 bases between. The CDR3 nucleotides are TGTGCCAGCAGCTTAGGGTTTGGGATTCGCAATCAGCCCCAGCATTTT. Its protein is CASSLGFGIRNQPQHF.

CDR3 coding DNA: TGTGCCAGCAGCCCCGACAGGATTAATTCACCCCTCCACTTT. It specifies CASSPDRINSPLHF. V usage is TRBV7-9 and J usage is TRBJ1-6; TRBD1 might be the D (6 bases). This CDR3 contains 14 residues. CDR1 SEHNR and CDR2 FQNEAQ come from the germline V gene (reference sequence). V was clipped by 5 bases and J by 6 bases, with 11 bases between them.

The count of this clone is one. The chain carries TRBV11-2 and TRBJ2-3, with TRBD2 matching over 13 bases. V gave up 5 bases and J gave up 2 bases; unmatched junction bases: 4. The CDR3 has 16 residues. Germline V gene data show CDR1 as SGHAT and CDR2 as FQNNGV. The DNA of the CDR3 is TGTGCCAGCAGCCAGGGACTAGCGGGATCCACAGATACGCAGTATTTT. Amino acids: CASSQGLAGSTDTQYF.